This is a list of T cell receptor beta chains from one sample in a study of sequential checkpoint blockade in melanoma. Profiled with immunoSEQ multiplex PCR; TCRdb holds only in-frame clones, not every one. The sample holds thousands of clones; about a quarter are singletons and the top ten take approximately 8.7%. This sample comprised tumor tissue (inferred from file names), obtained from a patient given nivolumab and ipilimumab in sequence. These receptor sequences come from a human donor with melanoma. The CDR3 runs from the conserved cysteine through the conserved F or W. Each record gives: V gene, J gene, CDR3 protein.

>TRBV30|TRBJ2-1
CAWSRGGFSYNEQFF
>TRBV23-1|TRBJ2-5
CASSQSKYQETQYF
>TRBV11-1|TRBJ2-3
CASSLVTRGDTQYF
>TRBV18|TRBJ2-1
CASSPPMGAGGYNEQFF
>TRBV7-8|TRBJ2-5
CASSYGQQETQYF
>TRBV1|TRBJ1-5
CPRTARGDQPQHF
>TRBV11-3|TRBJ1-2
CASSFTGGADGYTF
>TRBV6-8|TRBJ1-5
CASSWGQAGQPQHF
>TRBV9|TRBJ1-1
CASSVEAWTEGEAFF
>TRBV11-3|TRBJ2-2
CASSLYGLGFGGSAGELFF
>TRBV5-1|TRBJ1-5
CASSDGTGGQPQHF
>TRBV9|TRBJ2-1
CASRYYRDRYNEQFF
>TRBV11-3|TRBJ1-1
CASSADRGRLGLYTEAFF
>TRBV9|TRBJ2-1
CASSPPSGHNEQFF
>TRBV11-3|TRBJ2-3
CASSWEGWPGRDTQYF
>TRBV19|TRBJ2-1
CASSPGTRHEQFF
>TRBV9|TRBJ1-1
CASSADRVGVNTEAFF
>TRBV11-3|TRBJ2-6
CASSLAGQGAPGANVLTF
>TRBV28|TRBJ1-1
CASGFGGVNTEAFF
>TRBV11-3|TRBJ2-2
CASSLWGRTGELFF
>TRBV6-8|TRBJ1-1
CASSLYRGRNTEAFF
>TRBV25-1|TRBJ2-1
CASSRRGGRGSYNEQFF
>TRBV30|TRBJ1-3
CAWQYSGNTIYF